One T cell receptor (beta chain) is described in this entry. Its specificity is unknown. Healthy controls were blood donor buffy coats. The data derive from a study of STAT5B mutations in CD4+ large granular lymphocyte leukemia. Study-level findings and limits: Top patient clones used TRBV06 genes more often: 8/27 versus 2/35 in controls.

The assay was immunoSEQ multiplex PCR, and TCRdb's table has in-frame clones only and misses some. The repertoire holds approximately 31,000 clones, roughly 72% seen once, with 1.5% to 2.5% in the top ten. CDR1 is ENHRY, CDR2 SYGVKD, per germline. V lost 3 bases and J 2 bases, leaving 2 bases between the germline ends. This CDR3 comprises 11 residues. This clonotype originated in a human donor in good health. The chain is built from TRBV10-3 and TRBJ2-7; D gene unclear. The material sequenced was CD4+ T cells from blood buffy coats. CDR3 DNA sequence: TGTGCCATCAGTGATACCTACGAGCAGTACTTC. Protein product: CAISDTYEQYF.